What follows are 13 T cell receptor beta chains derived from one specimen sequenced in a study of blood T cell repertoires in COVID-19. The data were produced by immunoSEQ multiplex PCR, yet TCRdb's version contains in-frame clones alone and is incomplete. Here the sample spans about 390,000 clones, around nine tenths being singletons. The source material was PBMCs or T cells enriched from blood (not recorded which). The origin of the receptors is a woman aged 50 to 65 who had recovered from COVID-19.

The V and J genes are TRBV10-3 and TRBJ1-5, with D possibly TRBD1 on 6 matching bases. There are 16 residues in the CDR3. V lost 0 bases, J lost 1 base, and 10 bases lay in between. The germline CDR1 and CDR2 sequences are ENHRY and SYGVKD. Written as DNA, the CDR3 is TGTGCCATCAGTGAGTCGGGGGGGGCCAGCAATCAGCCCCAGCATTTT. Protein sequence: CAISESGGASNQPQHF.

The gene calls are TRBV7-2 and TRBJ2-7; D unresolved. V shed 2 bases and J shed 2 bases, with 4 bases lying between them. This CDR3 is built from 12 residues. The V gene's germline CDR1 is SGHTA and CDR2 FQGNSA. As DNA, the CDR3 is TGTGCCAGCAGCTTATTCGCCTACGAGCAGTACTTC. Protein sequence: CASSLFAYEQYF.

On this clone itself: The sample carries other DNA sequences with the same CDR3. V gene TRBV28 combines with J gene TRBJ1-2, with D possibly matching TRBD1 (5 bases). CDR1 and CDR2 (germline): MDHEN, SYDVKM. The CDR3 has 13 residues. V was pared by 3 bases and J by 2 bases, with 7 bases between. In DNA form, the CDR3 reads TGTGCCAGCAGTTTGGGGGGGAACTATGGCTACACCTTC. It codes for CASSLGGNYGYTF.

As concerns this clone: This specimen includes other DNA sequences encoding the same CDR3. This chain connects TRBV4-1 to TRBJ1-2, with D possibly matching TRBD1 (6 bases). V lost 0 bases, J lost 5 bases, and 10 bases lay in between. Germline V gives CDR1 MGHRA, CDR2 YSYEKL. The CDR3 is made up of 14 amino acids. The CDR3 is CASSQETGGYGYTF. The CDR3 region has the DNA TGCGCCAGCAGCCAAGAGACAGGCGGGTATGGCTACACCTTC.

The chain has TRBV27 and TRBJ1-4; the match to TRBD1 covers 9 bases. With 7 bases clipped from V and 5 bases from J, the junction kept 5 bases outside the gene matches. The length of the CDR3 is 14 residues. Germline loops: CDR1 MNHEY, CDR2 SMNVEV (reference sequence). The CDR3 DNA reads as TGTGCCAGCACTCAGACAGGGGGAAATGAAAAACTGTTTTTT. This encodes CASTQTGGNEKLFF.

V is TRBV19 and J is TRBJ2-5; D not certain. With 8 bases removed from V and 5 bases from J, the gap between germline ends came to 9 bases. The CDR3 has 11 residues. Looked up from germline, CDR1 is LNHDA and CDR2 is SQIVND (reference sequence). The chain's CDR3 is CASSGGETQYF. CDR3 sequence (DNA): TGTGCCAGTTCGGGTGGGGAGACCCAGTACTTC.

V and J are TRBV27 and TRBJ1-2; the D gene is possibly TRBD1 (5 bases). Per the germline V gene, CDR1 is MNHEY and CDR2 is SMNVEV (reference sequence). With 0 bases removed from V and 6 bases from J, the gap between germline ends came to 11 bases. The CDR3 sequence is 14 residues long. CDR3 nucleotide sequence: TGTGCCAGCAGTTTATCGAGCCAGGGCCATGGCTACACCTTC. Translated: CASSLSSQGHGYTF.

This chain joins TRBV5-1 and TRBJ1-4; D might be TRBD1 (5 bases). The CDR3 runs to 14 residues. The V and J ends lost 1 base and 3 bases respectively, with 7 bases between them. Germline V lookup: CDR1 SGHRS, CDR2 YFSETQ. The CDR3 here is CASSLRGSNEKLFF. In nucleotides, the CDR3 is TGCGCCAGCAGCTTGAGGGGATCTAATGAAAAACTGTTTTTT.

The J gene is TRBJ1-4, the V gene TRBV7-9, with TRBD1 as a possible D gene (6 bases). V was clipped by 5 bases and J by 0 bases, with 7 bases between them. There are 14 residues in the CDR3. Germline loops: CDR1 SEHNR, CDR2 FQNEAQ (reference sequence). CDR3 amino acids: CASSPGATNEKLFF. Here the CDR3 DNA reads TGTGCCAGCAGCCCAGGGGCAACTAATGAAAAACTGTTTTTT.

The chain has TRBV7-2 and TRBJ1-1; TRBD1 agrees at 12 bases. After removal of 5 bases from V and 0 bases from J, the junction contained 10 bases not matched to a gene. The CDR3 contains 18 residues. The germline V gene encodes CDR1 SGHTA and CDR2 FQGNSA. CDR3 sequence: CASSKRSGTGGLNTEAFF. In DNA, the CDR3 is TGTGCCAGCAGCAAAAGATCCGGGACAGGGGGCTTGAACACTGAAGCTTTCTTT.

The genes are TRBV7-3 and TRBJ2-5, with 10 bases lining up with TRBD2. V shed 3 bases, J shed 5 bases, and the junction held 6 bases outside the gene matches. The CDR3 sequence is 15 residues long. Germline lookup yields CDR1 SGHTA and CDR2 FQGTGA. This chain's CDR3 is CASSFSGTSVETQYF. CDR3 sequence (DNA): TGTGCCAGCAGCTTTTCCGGGACTAGCGTCGAGACCCAGTACTTC.

The rearrangement links TRBV7-8 to TRBJ1-5; D remains unclear. The germline V gene encodes CDR1 SGHVS and CDR2 FQNEAQ. Trimming stripped 5 bases from V and 10 bases from J, with 12 bases between. CDR3 length equals 12 residues. The CDR3 DNA is TGTGCCAGCAGCCCTCCGAACTCACCCCAGCATTTT. Translation: CASSPPNSPQHF. Based on the CDR3 plus reference TRBV7-8 and TRBJ1-5, the full variable domain is GAGVSQSPRYKVAKRGQDVALRCDPISGHVSLFWYQQALGQGPEFLTYFQNEAQLDKSGLPSDRFFAERPEGSVSTLKIQRTQQEDSAVYLCASSPPNSPQHFGDGTRLSIL.

The V call is TRBV19, the J call TRBJ1-2, with D possibly TRBD1 on 6 matching bases. Trimming shortened V by 5 bases and J by 2 bases, and 9 bases separated the two germline ends. The CDR3 is 13 amino acids. Per germline, CDR1 LNHDA and CDR2 SQIVND (reference sequence). The CDR3 reads CASSLDRNYGYTF. The CDR3 DNA follows: TGTGCCAGTAGTCTGGACAGAAACTATGGCTACACCTTC.